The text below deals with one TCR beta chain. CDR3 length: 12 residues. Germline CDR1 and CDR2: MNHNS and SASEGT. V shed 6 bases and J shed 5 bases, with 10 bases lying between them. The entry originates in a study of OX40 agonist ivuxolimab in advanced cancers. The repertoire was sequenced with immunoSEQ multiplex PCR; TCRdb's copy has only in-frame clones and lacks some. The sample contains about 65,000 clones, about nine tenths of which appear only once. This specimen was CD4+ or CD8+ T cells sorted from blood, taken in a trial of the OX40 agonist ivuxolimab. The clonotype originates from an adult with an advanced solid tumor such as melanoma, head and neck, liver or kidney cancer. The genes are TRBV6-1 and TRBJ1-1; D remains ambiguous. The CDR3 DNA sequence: TGTGCCAGCAGCCGCTTCGGTACTGAAGCTTTCTTT. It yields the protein CASSRFGTEAFF.